This T cell receptor beta chain is drawn from a study of Graves' ophthalmopathy and Graves' hyperthyroidism (dated by TCRdb to 2016 to 2019). Describing the broader study: Peripheral blood was collected at initial diagnosis, before any treatment. To tell Graves' ophthalmopathy apart from Graves' hyperthyroidism, and to predict which patients would progress to ophthalmopathy, the study relied on TCR beta repertoire signatures. In total, approximately 140 blood samples were TCR-sequenced: around 42 ophthalmopathy, roughly 77 hyperthyroidism and roughly 17 hyperthyroidism-to-ophthalmopathy patients. To explore V-J signatures that distinguish ophthalmopathy from hyperthyroidism, a discovery set of 100 patients was enrolled, made up of over 40 with ophthalmopathy and 57 with stable hyperthyroidism. An independent validation cohort was composed of about 20 hyperthyroidism patients and more than 15 patients who later progressed from hyperthyroidism to ophthalmopathy. In five to seven hyperthyroidism patients, T-cell repertoires of thyroid tissue and blood were compared. Following sampling, methimazole starting at 30 mg daily was administered to hyperthyroidism patients, and high-dose intravenous methylprednisolone was administered to ophthalmopathy patients. The roughly 94 discovery patients were randomly divided into training and test sets at a 7:3 ratio. Points the paper makes about the study in general: No statistical method was used to predetermine the sample size, and group allocation was not hidden from the investigators. Most expanded thyroid clonotypes with frequency above 0.001 were also detected in blood, suggesting blood repertoires may reflect the thyroid immune response. The 13-signature model separated ophthalmopathy from stable hyperthyroidism with approximately 90% sensitivity and approximately 81% specificity in cross-validation, and 80%/75% in the test set. In validation, the model predicted ophthalmopathy progression with 55% to 71% sensitivity and approximately 75% specificity; fewer than 15 predicted patients were CT-confirmed with GO in a median of 6.5 months.

From the cysteine up to the phenylalanine, the CDR3 has a length of 15 residues. Just the 45-base CDR3 DNA is kept, in frame starting at base 1. Sequences DFQATT (CDR1) and SNEGSKA (CDR2) are obtained from the germline V gene (reference sequence). The junction carries 16 bases between V and J, which are trimmed by 0 bases and 4 bases respectively. Comment on this clonotype: Its cognate antigen has yet to be identified. Nothing much larger sits one base from this clone, and base qualities are not available.

For repertoire sequencing, TCR beta CDR3 regions were amplified from RNA transcripts. The first round of RT-PCR was done with HTBI primers and the Qiagen OneStep RT-PCR kit, and was followed by a second round of multiplex PCR, then size selection and purification. The libraries underwent paired-end sequencing with 100 bp reads on an Illumina HiSeq2000. As for how the authors treated the data: SOAPnuke was used to process the reads, removing any read that contained adapters or uncalled bases, had a mean Phred below 15, or lacked an exact match to the constant primer or identifier. COPE v1.2.5 was used to merge high-quality paired reads. Each unique nucleotide sequence was defined as a clonotype, and clonotypes were aligned to IMGT TRB V, D and J references with MiTCR v1.1. The analysis was limited to V-J combinations with a frequency above 0.0001, which together covered roughly 99% of repertoires. For each V-J combination, a TCR clonal expansion and chaos score was defined as the ratio of F50 clonal expansion to chaos observed in the TCRdist matrix. Welch's t-statistics and random forest were used to reduce features to approximately 13 V-J combinations, which were fed into a naive Bayes classifier. The similarity between thyroid and blood repertoires was quantified using the Morisita-Horn index. TCRdb passed the public sequencing reads through fastp at Q25 and MiXCR, retaining productive beta sequences. Rows with a matching CDR3 protein are joined into one entry that keeps the most common DNA and genes. TCRdb's processing, not the authors', yielded these V and J calls. The table for this sample lists about 210,000 distinct CDR3 sequences; approximately 28% of them were counted only once. The biggest ten clones account for about 9.3% of the sample.

Ophthalmopathy patients were characterized by moderately to severely active disease, a Clinical Activity Score of at least 3, a NOSPECS grade of at least 4, and a disease duration under 3 months. Patients with other autoimmune diseases, uncontrolled infections, pregnancy or lactation were excluded from the study. Diagnosis relied on clinical symptoms, serum thyroxine, TRAb, thyroid ultrasound and orbital computed tomography. Using Ficoll-Paque density gradient centrifugation, PBMCs were isolated from about 9.4 ml of fresh peripheral blood. Trizol reagent was used to extract the total RNA, and its quality was then checked on an Agilent 2100 Bioanalyzer.

The specimen sequenced was peripheral blood. The V gene is TRBV20-1 and the J gene is TRBJ2-7; the D gene cannot be named for sure. This TCR was sampled from a man in his fifties with Graves' ophthalmopathy. Donor details come from another sample of the same person, matched by shared clones. The CDR3 corresponds to CSARDQWSVGYEQYF. The DNA sequence is as follows: TGCAGTGCTAGAGATCAGTGGTCAGTCGGATACGAGCAGTACTTC.